Listed below are T cell receptor beta chains from one sample, sequenced in a study of Graves' ophthalmopathy and Graves' hyperthyroidism. TCRdb analysed the multiplex PCR reads with MiXCR anew, one entry per CDR3 protein. The data show about 600,000 distinct CDR3 sequences, approximately 35% seen once. Sequenced sample: peripheral blood or thyroid tissue (not recorded which). Receptor source: an adult man with Graves' hyperthyroidism. Each CDR3 is given without its conserved first and last residue. A D gene is named only where the DNA matches it firmly.

J: TRBJ2-7; V: TRBV19; D: TRBD2; CDR3: ASSIGGGQGLAGSYEQY
J: TRBJ1-2; V: TRBV12-3/TRBV12-4; D: NA; CDR3: ASSYGSNYGYT
J: TRBJ1-1; V: TRBV7-9; D: TRBD1; CDR3: ASSPSGTARGEAF
J: TRBJ2-5; V: TRBV5-8; D: TRBD2; CDR3: ASSLGASGLQETQY
J: TRBJ2-7; V: TRBV6-2/TRBV6-3; D: NA; CDR3: ASSYSELTSSYEQY
J: TRBJ2-7; V: TRBV2; D: NA; CDR3: ASQGSHEQY
J: TRBJ1-2; V: TRBV29-1; D: NA; CDR3: SGSYGYT
J: NA; V: TRBV20-1; D: NA; CDR3: SARGATSSNEQF
J: TRBJ1-5; V: TRBV18; D: NA; CDR3: ASSPGSNQPQH
J: TRBJ1-2; V: TRBV29-1; D: NA; CDR3: SVVERTAYGYT
J: TRBJ2-7; V: TRBV27; D: NA; CDR3: ASGTWDTGTEQY
J: TRBJ1-4; V: TRBV20-1; D: NA; CDR3: SALAGAANEKLF
J: TRBJ1-1; V: TRBV10-2; D: NA; CDR3: ASSESLWAEAF
J: TRBJ1-4; V: TRBV20-1; D: NA; CDR3: SAGPGPDNEKLF
J: TRBJ1-2; V: TRBV3-1; D: NA; CDR3: ASSQVWGSPNYGYT
J: TRBJ1-1; V: TRBV6-5; D: TRBD1; CDR3: ASSSEGAGTEAF
J: TRBJ1-2; V: TRBV3-1; D: NA; CDR3: ASSQVIGASYGYT
J: TRBJ1-5; V: TRBV6-1; D: NA; CDR3: ASSEASGVNQPQH
J: TRBJ2-7; V: TRBV13; D: NA; CDR3: ASSLGQSEQY
J: TRBJ1-5; V: TRBV3-1; D: NA; CDR3: ASSPRTAPNQPQH
J: NA; V: TRBV10-3; D: NA; CDR3: AISERTTGDNEQF
J: TRBJ1-2; V: TRBV4-1; D: TRBD1; CDR3: ASSQVTGGVGYYGYT
J: TRBJ1-2; V: TRBV24-1; D: TRBD1; CDR3: ATGKGQGWDGYT
J: TRBJ1-1; V: TRBV12-3/TRBV12-4; D: TRBD1; CDR3: ASSPGDRNNEAF
J: TRBJ1-4; V: TRBV28; D: TRBD1; CDR3: ASRYRDRTNEKLF
J: TRBJ2-5; V: TRBV7-9; D: TRBD2; CDR3: ASSLWEGTAQY
J: NA; V: TRBV7-6; D: NA; CDR3: ASSLTVKYNEQF
J: TRBJ1-1; V: TRBV7-2; D: NA; CDR3: AISFDLAGEAF
J: TRBJ1-1; V: TRBV19; D: NA; CDR3: ASSIRGLEAF
J: TRBJ1-1; V: TRBV9; D: TRBD1; CDR3: ASSPRTGLNTEAF
J: TRBJ1-1; V: TRBV5-1; D: NA; CDR3: ASSLYEGTEAF
J: TRBJ2-2; V: TRBV2; D: NA; CDR3: ASSRTAYQANTGELF
J: TRBJ2-7; V: TRBV24-1; D: TRBD1; CDR3: ATSKGSRDSYEQY
J: TRBJ2-6; V: TRBV29-1; D: NA; CDR3: SVGGVWQGTRA
J: TRBJ1-4; V: TRBV7-9; D: NA; CDR3: ASSQGDGNEKLF